This T cell receptor beta chain was identified in a study of patients and donors after allogeneic stem cell transplantation. Germline V gives CDR1 SNHLY, CDR2 FYNNEI. The CDR3 covers 15 residues. J lost 0 bases, V lost 6 bases, and 6 bases had no gene match. This clonotype was counted between two and nine times. In TCRdb, the RT-PCR reads were re-called with MiXCR into one record per CDR3 protein. The sample records about a million distinct CDR3 sequences, roughly 18% being singletons. The sequenced sample was blood, either unsorted or a sorted T cell fraction (not recorded which). The TCR originated in a human donor who was either an allogeneic HSCT recipient or a stem cell or donor lymphocyte infusion donor (not recorded which). It is not recorded whose cells these are; they may come from a transplant donor. The chain joins TRBV2 to TRBJ1-2, with 8 bases fitting TRBD1. The CDR3 sequence is CASSVTDRANYGYTF. For the CDR3, the DNA is TGTGCCAGCAGCGTCACGGACAGGGCTAACTATGGCTACACCTTC.